This is a list of T cell receptor beta chains from one sample in a study of T cell responses to AZD1222 COVID-19 vaccine. TCRdb's table, derived via immunoSEQ multiplex PCR, lists solely in-frame clones and lacks some. The table lists over 120,000 clones, roughly 90% of them singletons. Sequenced material: peripheral blood, taken on day 0 of AZD1222 vaccination. The source of these receptors is an adult in good health. Each CDR3 is given with its conserved first and last residue.

v_gene: TRBV15
CDR3aa: CATSLYTGELFF

v_gene: TRBV7-9
CDR3aa: CASSLSPGGYEQYF

v_gene: TRBV28
CDR3aa: CASSLQSTEAFF

v_gene: TRBV5-1
CDR3aa: CASSLVLAGDEQYF

v_gene: TRBV5-4
CDR3aa: CASSSPQGNYEQYF

v_gene: TRBV7-9
CDR3aa: CASSSTGNTEAFF

v_gene: TRBV15
CDR3aa: CATSRERGINEKLFF

v_gene: TRBV6-1
CDR3aa: CASSELRADEKLFF

v_gene: TRBV20-1
CDR3aa: CSASQGDGYTF

v_gene: TRBV27
CDR3aa: CASRFWAAPQNTGELFF

v_gene: TRBV2
CDR3aa: CASSASYEQYF

v_gene: TRBV18
CDR3aa: CASSPGFMTKNIQYF

v_gene: TRBV4-1
CDR3aa: CASSHHPSGRSVETQYF

v_gene: TRBV6-6
CDR3aa: CASSSQPGQGNTEAFF

v_gene: TRBV5-1
CDR3aa: CASSHQTGLYTEAFF

v_gene: TRBV19
CDR3aa: CASTLRSMNTEAFF

v_gene: TRBV2
CDR3aa: CASRGVAGAADTQYF

v_gene: TRBV13
CDR3aa: CASSHHPSSGRGYNEQFF

v_gene: TRBV2
CDR3aa: CASSLGLALGNEQFF

v_gene: TRBV3-1/TRBV3-2
CDR3aa: CASSQGDRVDQPQHF

v_gene: TRBV19
CDR3aa: CASSGRTSSDEQFF

v_gene: TRBV28
CDR3aa: CAIFPGGYPNTGELFF

v_gene: TRBV10-2
CDR3aa: CASSEHGGRGTEAFF

v_gene: TRBV3-1/TRBV3-2
CDR3aa: CASSQFPKGSYNSPLHF

v_gene: TRBV28
CDR3aa: CASSPGGGVSTEAFF

v_gene: TRBV28
CDR3aa: CASSDQGNYGYTF

v_gene: TRBV5-1
CDR3aa: CASRPTPTEFYEQYF

v_gene: TRBV5-8
CDR3aa: CASSLGQLQPQHF

v_gene: TRBV18
CDR3aa: CASSQGQVNEKLFF

v_gene: TRBV6-1
CDR3aa: CASSEAASGADEAFF

v_gene: TRBV10-1
CDR3aa: CASSLIPGQNTGELFF

v_gene: TRBV28
CDR3aa: CASVTGERQPQHF

v_gene: TRBV6-1
CDR3aa: CASSGGGALRSYEQYF

v_gene: TRBV7-2
CDR3aa: CASSLGGTGSRKTQYF

v_gene: TRBV5-5
CDR3aa: CASSLSGLAGAEQYF

v_gene: TRBV18
CDR3aa: CASSPDRVRYEQYF

v_gene: TRBV5-1
CDR3aa: CASSPVPGEGEKLFF

v_gene: TRBV24-1
CDR3aa: CATFPGLLNGYTF

v_gene: TRBV2
CDR3aa: CASRWGTDTEAFF

v_gene: TRBV5-4
CDR3aa: CASSLDTGIDQPQHF

v_gene: TRBV12-3/TRBV12-4
CDR3aa: CASRRGMTVRQFF

v_gene: TRBV5-1
CDR3aa: CASAVEASGNNEQFF

v_gene: TRBV5-5
CDR3aa: CASSLTGSGTGANVLTF

v_gene: TRBV28
CDR3aa: CASSLGADPLVGEQYF

v_gene: TRBV7-9
CDR3aa: CASSRPVRGNEKLFF

v_gene: TRBV7-2
CDR3aa: CASSLVGPPEAFF

v_gene: TRBV6-5
CDR3aa: CASNSGRGYNEQFF

v_gene: TRBV9
CDR3aa: CASSDRAGVARETQYF

v_gene: TRBV20-1
CDR3aa: CSASSLGMNTEAFF

v_gene: TRBV2
CDR3aa: CASAPGRRGGYTF

v_gene: TRBV19
CDR3aa: CASSEGNRDGYTF

v_gene: TRBV27
CDR3aa: CASSPVYGNQPQHF

v_gene: TRBV10-3
CDR3aa: CAISGRLNTEAFF

v_gene: TRBV27
CDR3aa: CASSFGAGAAYEQYF

v_gene: TRBV28
CDR3aa: CASIKRQGAFGNQPQHF

v_gene: TRBV2
CDR3aa: CASRASGGDTDTQYF

v_gene: TRBV6-5
CDR3aa: CASTPGIPYGYTF